Listed below are T cell receptor beta chains from one sample, sequenced in a study of patients and donors after allogeneic stem cell transplantation. A single record per CDR3 protein comes from TCRdb applying MiXCR to the RT-PCR reads. The sample lists approximately 160,000 distinct CDR3 sequences; 30% were seen once. The material sequenced was blood, either unsorted or a sorted T cell fraction (not recorded which). These TCRs come from a human donor who was either an allogeneic HSCT recipient or a stem cell or donor lymphocyte infusion donor (not recorded which). It is not recorded whose cells these are; they may come from a transplant donor. The CDR3 runs from the conserved cysteine through the conserved F or W. The order of the fields is clone size, J gene, D gene, CDR3 length, V gene, CDR3 protein, CDR3 DNA. A D gene is named only where the DNA matches it firmly. Only part of the rows carry a size: once, few, many, or a class if the clone is expanded.

size: -; J: TRBJ2-3; D: TRBD2; length: 14; V: TRBV12-3/TRBV12-4; CDR3: CATRGTTPTDTQYF; DNA: TGTGCCACCCGGGGGACTACCCCCACAGATACGCAGTATTTT
size: few; J: TRBJ1-4; D: -; length: 14; V: TRBV4-3; CDR3: CASSLGPTNEKLFF; DNA: TGCGCCAGCAGCCTGGGACCGACTAATGAAAAACTGTTTTTT
size: -; J: TRBJ2-3; D: TRBD2; length: 14; V: TRBV12-3/TRBV12-4; CDR3: CASRSSGSVDTQYF; DNA: TGTGCCAGCAGAAGTAGCGGGAGTGTAGATACGCAGTATTTT
size: -; J: TRBJ2-3; D: TRBD1; length: 17; V: TRBV6-5; CDR3: CASSYYYRQGATDTQYF; DNA: TGTGCCAGCAGTTACTACTATCGACAGGGAGCGACAGATACGCAGTATTTT
size: -; J: TRBJ2-5; D: -; length: 13; V: TRBV6-2/TRBV6-3; CDR3: CASSSGQVETQYF; DNA: TGTGCCAGCAGTTCGGGGCAAGTGGAGACCCAGTACTTC
size: -; J: TRBJ2-7; D: -; length: 15; V: TRBV6-5; CDR3: CASSYSSSSDYEQYF; DNA: TGTGCCAGCAGTTACTCGTCGTCCTCGGACTACGAGCAGTACTTC
size: many; J: TRBJ1-5; D: TRBD1; length: 15; V: TRBV4-2; CDR3: CASSQEGRGGRPQHF; DNA: TGTGCCAGCAGCCAAGAAGGCAGGGGGGGCAGGCCCCAGCATTTT
size: -; J: TRBJ2-2; D: -; length: 15; V: TRBV12-3/TRBV12-4; CDR3: CASRPTFRGTGELFF; DNA: TGTGCCAGCAGGCCTACCTTTAGGGGCACCGGGGAGCTGTTTTTT
size: few; J: TRBJ2-3; D: -; length: 12; V: TRBV3-1; CDR3: CASSQDLRPQYF; DNA: TGTGCCAGCAGCCAAGACTTGCGGCCGCAGTATTTT
size: -; J: TRBJ1-2; D: -; length: 14; V: TRBV29-1; CDR3: CSVVGRLANYGYTF; DNA: TGCAGCGTTGTGGGACGGTTAGCTAACTATGGCTACACCTTC
size: -; J: TRBJ1-4; D: TRBD1; length: 14; V: TRBV28; CDR3: CATLPEGQGEKLFF; DNA: TGTGCCACCCTACCCGAGGGACAGGGGGAAAAACTGTTTTTT
size: -; J: TRBJ1-2; D: -; length: 15; V: TRBV9; CDR3: CASSVGEGWDYGYTF; DNA: TGTGCCAGCAGCGTAGGTGAAGGTTGGGACTATGGCTACACCTTC
size: -; J: TRBJ2-3; D: TRBD1; length: 17; V: TRBV4-3; CDR3: CASSQEDRGFGTDTQYF; DNA: TGCGCCAGCAGCCAAGAGGACAGGGGGTTTGGCACAGATACGCAGTATTTT
size: many; J: TRBJ1-6; D: -; length: 15; V: TRBV5-1; CDR3: CASSPSTGPGSPLHF; DNA: TGCGCCAGCAGCCCATCAACAGGGCCAGGTTCACCCCTCCACTTT
size: -; J: TRBJ2-1; D: TRBD1; length: 16; V: TRBV18; CDR3: CASSKTGTGGNNEQFF; DNA: TGTGCCAGCTCAAAAACCGGGACAGGGGGAAACAATGAGCAGTTCTTC
size: few; J: TRBJ2-7; D: -; length: 13; V: TRBV20-1; CDR3: CSARSPRSYEQYF; DNA: TGCAGTGCTAGATCTCCCCGCTCCTACGAGCAGTACTTC
size: few; J: TRBJ2-4; D: -; length: 14; V: TRBV5-5; CDR3: CASSLFIAKNIQYF; DNA: TGTGCCAGCAGCTTGTTCATAGCCAAAAACATTCAGTACTTC
size: -; J: TRBJ2-5; D: TRBD1; length: 14; V: TRBV4-2; CDR3: CASSRDRGGETQYF; DNA: TGTGCCAGCAGCCGGGACAGGGGAGGTGAGACCCAGTACTTC
size: few; J: TRBJ1-1; D: TRBD1; length: 17; V: TRBV29-1; CDR3: CSVEPWTGGYRDTEAFF; DNA: TGCAGCGTTGAGCCTTGGACAGGGGGGTATCGGGACACTGAAGCTTTCTTT
size: -; J: TRBJ2-4; D: -; length: 15; V: TRBV19; CDR3: CASSRWEDGKNIQYF; DNA: TGTGCCAGTAGTAGGTGGGAGGATGGCAAAAACATTCAGTACTTC
size: -; J: TRBJ2-1; D: -; length: 11; V: TRBV24-1; CDR3: CATSDGDEQFF; DNA: TGTGCCACCAGTGATGGCGATGAGCAGTTCTTC
size: many; J: TRBJ1-6; D: -; length: 12; V: TRBV20-1; CDR3: CSPSRANSPLHF; DNA: TGCAGTCCGTCCAGGGCAAATTCACCCCTCCACTTT
size: many; J: TRBJ1-6; D: -; length: 16; V: TRBV25-1; CDR3: CASSEYFGVSGSPLHF; DNA: TGTGCCAGCAGTGAATATTTCGGGGTCTCGGGTTCACCCCTCCACTTT
size: -; J: TRBJ2-3; D: -; length: 13; V: TRBV20-1; CDR3: CSLGEASTDTQYF; DNA: TGCAGCCTCGGGGAAGCTAGCACAGATACGCAGTATTTT
size: -; J: TRBJ2-2; D: -; length: 14; V: TRBV10-3; CDR3: CAINGGPNTGELFF; DNA: TGTGCCATCAACGGGGGCCCGAACACCGGGGAGCTGTTTTTT
size: many; J: TRBJ1-2; D: -; length: 12; V: TRBV20-1; CDR3: CSAPKIDYGYTF; DNA: TGCAGTGCTCCCAAAATCGACTATGGCTACACCTTC
size: -; J: TRBJ2-5; D: TRBD2; length: 18; V: TRBV5-1; CDR3: CASSLGGTSGYLKETQYF; DNA: TGCGCCAGCAGCTTGGGAGGGACTAGCGGATACTTAAAAGAGACCCAGTACTTC
size: -; J: TRBJ2-7; D: TRBD2; length: 14; V: TRBV20-1; CDR3: CSAPVVAGADEQYF; DNA: TGCAGTGCTCCCGTGGTAGCGGGAGCGGACGAGCAGTACTTC
size: -; J: TRBJ2-7; D: -; length: 13; V: TRBV6-6; CDR3: CASSYGPGTEQYF; DNA: TGTGCCAGCAGTTACGGCCCGGGAACTGAGCAGTACTTC
size: many; J: TRBJ1-5; D: -; length: 14; V: TRBV7-9; CDR3: CASSSNTGNQPQHF; DNA: TGTGCCAGCAGCTCGAACACGGGCAATCAGCCCCAGCATTTT
size: few; J: TRBJ2-7; D: -; length: 14; V: TRBV12-3/TRBV12-4; CDR3: CASSPRQVTYEQYF; DNA: TGTGCCAGCAGTCCTAGACAGGTAACATACGAGCAGTACTTC
size: many; J: TRBJ2-3; D: -; length: 13; V: TRBV5-1; CDR3: CASTQTSTDTQYF; DNA: TGCGCCAGCACCCAGACTAGCACAGATACGCAGTATTTT
size: -; J: TRBJ2-1; D: -; length: 16; V: TRBV5-1; CDR3: CASSLSTTASYNEQFF; DNA: TGCGCCAGCAGCTTGTCGACTACCGCCTCCTACAATGAGCAGTTCTTC
size: -; J: TRBJ1-6; D: TRBD1; length: 17; V: TRBV5-1; CDR3: CASSTGQLSSYNSPLHF; DNA: TGCGCCAGCAGCACGGGACAGCTTAGCTCCTATAATTCACCCCTCCACTTT
size: few; J: TRBJ2-5; D: -; length: 15; V: TRBV24-1; CDR3: CATSVDGRGQETQYF; DNA: TGTGCCACCAGTGTTGACGGGAGAGGACAAGAGACCCAGTACTTC